This section outlines one T cell receptor beta chain sequence together with its context. What it binds is not known. The sample belongs to a study of T cells after posttransplantation cyclophosphamide. Study conclusions and caveats: Later post-transplant blood repertoires were often dominated by donor CD8+ memory clones. Recipient CMV seropositivity and CMV reactivation strongly tracked TRB clonality.

This CDR3 has 14 residues. V lost 3 bases, J lost 6 bases, and 7 bases stayed unmatched. CDR1 is GTSNPN and CDR2 is SVGIG in the germline V gene (reference sequence). The repertoire was sequenced with immunoSEQ multiplex PCR; TCRdb's copy has only in-frame clones and lacks some. Here the sample spans 45,000 to 65,000 clones, 70% to 90% being singletons. The specimen was PBMCs. The chain employs TRBV30 and TRBJ1-2; the match to TRBD1 covers 10 bases. The sequence was obtained from a man younger than 45 with a blood cancer, CMV-positive, and with a related stem cell donor. The CDR3 bases are TGTGCCTGGAGCAGGGACAGGGGTGTGAATGGCTACACCTTC. Its translation is CAWSRDRGVNGYTF. The entire variable domain, with the rest obtained from reference TRBV30 and TRBJ1-2, is as follows: SQTIHQWPATLVQPVGSPLSLECTVEGTSNPNLYWYRQAAGRGLQLLFYSVGIGQISSEVPQNLSASRPQDRQFILSSKKLLLSDSGFYLCAWSRDRGVNGYTFGSGTRLTVV.